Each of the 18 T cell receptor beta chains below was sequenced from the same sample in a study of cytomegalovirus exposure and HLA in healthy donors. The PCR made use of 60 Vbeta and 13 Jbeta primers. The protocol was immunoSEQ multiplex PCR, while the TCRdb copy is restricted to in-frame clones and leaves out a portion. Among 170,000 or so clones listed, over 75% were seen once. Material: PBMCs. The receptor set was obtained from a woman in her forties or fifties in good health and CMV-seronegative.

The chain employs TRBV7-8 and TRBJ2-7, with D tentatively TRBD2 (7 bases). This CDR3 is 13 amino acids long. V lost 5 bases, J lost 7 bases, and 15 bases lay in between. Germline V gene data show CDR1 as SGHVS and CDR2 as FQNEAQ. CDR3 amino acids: CASSLGGDGEQYF. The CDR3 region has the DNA TGTGCCAGCAGCCTAGGGGGGGACGGAGAGCAGTACTTC.

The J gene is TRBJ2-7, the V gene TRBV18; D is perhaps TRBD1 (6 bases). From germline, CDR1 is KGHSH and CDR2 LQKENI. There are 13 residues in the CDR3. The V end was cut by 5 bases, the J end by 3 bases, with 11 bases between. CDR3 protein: CASSSDRFYEQYF. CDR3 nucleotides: TGTGCCAGCTCATCAGACAGGTTCTACGAGCAGTACTTC. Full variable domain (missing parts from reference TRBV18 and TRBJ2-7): NAGVMQNPRHLVRRRGQEARLRCSPMKGHSHVYWYRQLPEEGLKFMVYLQKENIIDESGMPKERFSAEFPKEGPSILRIQQVVRGDSAAYFCASSSDRFYEQYFGPGTRLTVT.

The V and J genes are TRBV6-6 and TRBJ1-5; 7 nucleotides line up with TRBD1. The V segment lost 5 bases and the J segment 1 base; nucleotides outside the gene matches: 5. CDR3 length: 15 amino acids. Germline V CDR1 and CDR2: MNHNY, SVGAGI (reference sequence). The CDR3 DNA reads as TGTGCCAGCAGTAACCCGGACAGGAGCAATCAGCCCCAGCATTTT. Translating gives CASSNPDRSNQPQHF.

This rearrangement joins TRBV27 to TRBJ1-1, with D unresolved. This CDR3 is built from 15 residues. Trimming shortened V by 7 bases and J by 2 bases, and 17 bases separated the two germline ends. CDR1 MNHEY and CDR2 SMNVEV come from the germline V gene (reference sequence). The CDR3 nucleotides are TGTGCCAGCAAACTACGACCGGATTTCAACACTGAAGCTTTCTTT. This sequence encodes CASKLRPDFNTEAFF.

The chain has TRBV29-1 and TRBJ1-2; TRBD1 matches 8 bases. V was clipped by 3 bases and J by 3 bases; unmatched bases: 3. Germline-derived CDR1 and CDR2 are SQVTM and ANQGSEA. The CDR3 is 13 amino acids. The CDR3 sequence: CSVEDRVDYGYTF. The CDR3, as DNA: TGCAGCGTTGAGGACAGGGTGGACTATGGCTACACCTTC.

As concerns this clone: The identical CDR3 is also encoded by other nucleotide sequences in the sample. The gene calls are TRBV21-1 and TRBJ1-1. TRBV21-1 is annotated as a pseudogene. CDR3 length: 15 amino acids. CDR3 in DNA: TGTGCCAGCACCGTCATAATGGGGGGGAACACTGAAGCTTTCTTT. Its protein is CASTVIMGGNTEAFF.

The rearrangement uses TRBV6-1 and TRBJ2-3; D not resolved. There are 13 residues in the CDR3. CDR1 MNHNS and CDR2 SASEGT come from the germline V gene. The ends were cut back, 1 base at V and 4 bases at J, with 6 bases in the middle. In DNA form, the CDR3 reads TGTGCCAGCAGTGAAGTCCGTCCAGATACGCAGTATTTT. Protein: CASSEVRPDTQYF.

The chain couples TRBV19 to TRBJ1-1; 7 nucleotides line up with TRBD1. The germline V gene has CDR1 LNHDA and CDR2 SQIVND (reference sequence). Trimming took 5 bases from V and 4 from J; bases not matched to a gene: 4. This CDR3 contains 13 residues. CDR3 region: CASSAQGGTEAFF. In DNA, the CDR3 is TGTGCCAGTAGTGCTCAGGGGGGCACTGAAGCTTTCTTT.

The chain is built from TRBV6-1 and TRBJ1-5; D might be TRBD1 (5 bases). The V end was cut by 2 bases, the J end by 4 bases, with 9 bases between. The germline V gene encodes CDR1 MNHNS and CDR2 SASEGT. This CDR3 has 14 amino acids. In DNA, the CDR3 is TGTGCCAGCAGTGAACACGGGGGAAATCAGCCCCAGCATTTT. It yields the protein CASSEHGGNQPQHF.

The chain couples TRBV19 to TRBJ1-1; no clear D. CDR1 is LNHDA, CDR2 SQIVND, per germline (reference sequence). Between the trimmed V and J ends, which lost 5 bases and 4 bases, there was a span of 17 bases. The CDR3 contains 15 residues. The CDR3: CASSSYYSGSTEAFF. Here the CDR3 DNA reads TGTGCCAGTAGTTCTTACTACAGCGGTAGCACTGAAGCTTTCTTT.

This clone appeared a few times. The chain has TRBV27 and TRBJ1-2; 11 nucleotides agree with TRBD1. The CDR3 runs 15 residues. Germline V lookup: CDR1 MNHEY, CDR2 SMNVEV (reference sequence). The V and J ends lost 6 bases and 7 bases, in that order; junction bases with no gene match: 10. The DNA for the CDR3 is TGTGCCAGCAGCCCCGACTGGGACAGGGGGACTGGCTACACCTTC. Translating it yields CASSPDWDRGTGYTF.

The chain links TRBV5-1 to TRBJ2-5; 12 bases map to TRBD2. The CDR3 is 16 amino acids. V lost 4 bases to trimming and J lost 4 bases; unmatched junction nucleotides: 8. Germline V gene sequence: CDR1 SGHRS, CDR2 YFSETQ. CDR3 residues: CASSTVPGLAGETQYF. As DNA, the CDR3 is TGCGCCAGCAGCACAGTACCGGGACTAGCGGGAGAGACCCAGTACTTC.

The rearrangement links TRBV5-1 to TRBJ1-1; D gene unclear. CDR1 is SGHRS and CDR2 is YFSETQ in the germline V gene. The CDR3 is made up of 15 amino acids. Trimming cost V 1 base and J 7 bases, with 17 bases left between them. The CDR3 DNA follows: TGCGCCAGCAGCTTGCTCGTTTCCCCGGAGGGTGAAGCTTTCTTT. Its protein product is CASSLLVSPEGEAFF.

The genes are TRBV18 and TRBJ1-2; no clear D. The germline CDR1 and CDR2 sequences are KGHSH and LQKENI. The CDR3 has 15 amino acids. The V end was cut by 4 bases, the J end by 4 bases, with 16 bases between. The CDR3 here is CASSREGNRIYGYTF. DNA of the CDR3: TGTGCCAGCTCACGTGAGGGAAACCGAATCTATGGCTACACCTTC.

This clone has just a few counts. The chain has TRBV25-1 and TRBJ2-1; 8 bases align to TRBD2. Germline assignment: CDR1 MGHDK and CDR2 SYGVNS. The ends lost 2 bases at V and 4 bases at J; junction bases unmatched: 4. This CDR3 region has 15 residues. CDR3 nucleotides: TGTGCCAGCAGTGAAGGCGGGGGGCTTTACAATGAGCAGTTCTTC. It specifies CASSEGGGLYNEQFF.

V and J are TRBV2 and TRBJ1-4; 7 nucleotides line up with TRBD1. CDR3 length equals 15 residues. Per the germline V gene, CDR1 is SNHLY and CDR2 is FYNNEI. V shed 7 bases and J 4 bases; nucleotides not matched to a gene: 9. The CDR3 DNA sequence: TGTGCCAGCATCGCTACAGGGGCTATTAATGAAAAACTGTTTTTT. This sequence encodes CASIATGAINEKLFF.

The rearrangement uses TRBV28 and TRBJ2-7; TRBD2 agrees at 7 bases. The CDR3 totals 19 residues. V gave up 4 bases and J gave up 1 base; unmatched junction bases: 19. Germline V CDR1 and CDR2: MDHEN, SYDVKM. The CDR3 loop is CASSSLLRLASDLSYEQYF. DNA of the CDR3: TGTGCCAGCAGTTCCCTCCTTCGACTAGCCAGCGACTTATCCTACGAGCAGTACTTC. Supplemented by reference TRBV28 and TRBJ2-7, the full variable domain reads DVKVTQSSRYLVKRTGEKVFLECVQDMDHENMFWYRQDPGLGLRLIYFSYDVKMKEKGDIPEGYSVSREKKERFSLILESASTNQTSMYLCASSSLLRLASDLSYEQYFGPGTRLTVT.

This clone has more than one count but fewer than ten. The CDR3 DNA reads as TGCGCCAGCAGCCAAAACTTCCCTAGCTCCTACAATGAGCAGTTCTTC. Protein product: CASSQNFPSSYNEQFF. The chain uses TRBV4-1 and TRBJ2-1; D gene ambiguous. CDR1 MGHRA and CDR2 YSYEKL come from the germline V gene. The CDR3 has 16 residues. Trimming took 2 bases from V and 0 from J, leaving 11 bases between them.